A selection of T cell receptor beta chains follows, all from one sample in a study of OX40 agonist ivuxolimab in advanced cancers. Here immunoSEQ multiplex PCR was the method, and the copy in TCRdb shows in-frame clones only, minus some. This repertoire shows about 29,000 clones, around nine tenths found once; its top ten account for about 9.4%. Material: CD4+ or CD8+ T cells sorted from blood, obtained in a trial of the OX40 agonist ivuxolimab. All receptors come from an adult with an advanced solid tumor such as melanoma, head and neck, liver or kidney cancer. Both conserved end residues are part of each CDR3. A D gene is named only where the DNA matches it firmly. Only some rows state a clone size, as once, few, many or a class for expanded clones.

TRBV6-1	once	TRBJ1-1	TRBD1	CASSLTGLVNTEAFF	TGTGCCAGCAGTCTGACAGGGCTAGTGAACACTGAAGCTTTCTTT
TRBV6-1	-	TRBJ1-1	-	CASRQGKGNTEAFF	TGTGCCAGCAGACAGGGAAAGGGTAACACTGAAGCTTTCTTT
TRBV7-9	-	TRBJ2-5	-	CASSSFDIQETQYF	TGTGCCAGCAGCTCCTTTGACATCCAAGAGACCCAGTACTTC
TRBV14	-	TRBJ1-4	-	CASSQVGNTNEKLFF	TGTGCCAGCAGCCAAGTAGGGAACACTAATGAAAAACTGTTTTTT
TRBV5-1	-	TRBJ1-2	TRBD1	CASSSQDWDSYGYTF	TGCGCCAGCAGCTCACAGGACTGGGACAGCTATGGCTACACCTTC
TRBV7-6	-	TRBJ1-3	-	CASSLGGGNTIYF	TGTGCCAGCAGCTTAGGTGGGGGAAACACCATATATTTT
TRBV29-1	-	TRBJ2-5	TRBD2	CSGWTSGREEETQYF	TGCAGCGGATGGACTAGCGGGAGGGAAGAGGAGACCCAGTACTTC
TRBV5-6	-	TRBJ2-7	TRBD1	CASSPSDRALYEQYF	TGTGCCAGCAGCCCATCCGACAGGGCGTTATACGAGCAGTACTTC
TRBV6-1	-	TRBJ2-7	TRBD2	CASSESSGGWEQYF	TGTGCCAGCAGTGAGTCTAGCGGGGGGTGGGAGCAGTACTTC
TRBV6-5	-	TRBJ2-7	-	CASSYNERHEQYF	TGTGCCAGCAGTTACAATGAGCGCCACGAGCAGTACTTC
TRBV7-3	-	TRBJ2-3	-	CASSSMGVGDTQYF	TGTGCCAGCAGCTCCATGGGAGTCGGAGATACGCAGTATTTT
TRBV19	-	TRBJ2-3	TRBD2	CASSIRASGSADTQYF	TGTGCCAGTAGTATTCGGGCTAGCGGGAGTGCAGATACGCAGTATTTT
TRBV5-1	-	TRBJ2-7	TRBD2	CASSLGMAGGPVRYEQYF	TGCGCCAGCAGCTTGGGGATGGCGGGGGGGCCGGTTAGATACGAGCAGTACTTC
TRBV5-1	-	TRBJ2-5	TRBD2	CASSLTGLVGQETQYF	TGCGCCAGCAGCTTGACCGGACTAGTGGGACAAGAGACCCAGTACTTC
TRBV4-2	few	TRBJ2-3	TRBD2	CASSQAGGPTDTQYF	TGTGCCAGCAGCCAAGCGGGAGGGCCCACAGATACGCAGTATTTT
TRBV27	-	TRBJ1-2	TRBD1	CASSLDREGSYGYTF	TGTGCCAGCAGTTTAGACAGGGAGGGTTCCTATGGCTACACCTTC
TRBV7-1	-	TRBJ1-3	-	CASSLKQGGNTIYF	TGTGCCAGCAGCTTAAAACAGGGTGGAAACACCATATATTTT
TRBV21-1	-	TRBJ1-1	-	CASRPYVATHCTEAFF	TGTGCCAGCAGACCTTATGTAGCTACACATTGCACTGAAGCTTTCTTT
TRBV6-6	-	TRBJ2-5	-	CASSYWMEQETQYF	TGTGCCAGCAGTTACTGGATGGAACAAGAGACCCAGTACTTC
TRBV5-1	-	TRBJ2-4	-	CASSGYRVGAKNIQYF	TGCGCCAGCAGCGGTTACAGGGTTGGGGCCAAAAACATTCAGTACTTC
TRBV6-5	-	TRBJ1-1	-	CASSDQFTEAFF	TGTGCCAGCAGTGATCAGTTCACTGAAGCTTTCTTT
TRBV7-6	-	TRBJ2-7	TRBD2	CASSLARGLAGSYEQYF	TGTGCCAGCAGCTTAGCGCGGGGACTAGCGGGATCCTACGAGCAGTACTTC
TRBV18	-	TRBJ2-2	-	CASSPGTNTGELFF	TGTGCCAGCTCACCAGGGACGAACACCGGGGAGCTGTTTTTT
TRBV11-1	-	TRBJ2-3	TRBD2	CASSSGTSGGDTQYF	TGTGCCAGCAGCTCCGGGACTAGCGGGGGAGATACGCAGTATTTT
TRBV2	-	TRBJ1-4	-	CASSQGPEYEKLFF	TGTGCCAGCAGTCAGGGTCCGGAATATGAAAAACTGTTTTTT
TRBV14	-	TRBJ1-1	-	CASSQEARGKAFF	TGTGCCAGCAGCCAAGAAGCGCGGGGAAAAGCTTTCTTT
TRBV27	-	TRBJ2-7	-	CASSLSGGYEQYF	TGTGCCAGCAGTTTATCCGGCGGGTACGAGCAGTACTTC
TRBV27	-	TRBJ1-1	-	CASSPPNTKAFF	TGTGCCAGCAGTCCCCCCAACACTAAAGCTTTCTTT
TRBV4-1	-	TRBJ2-7	TRBD2	CASSQGLAGGSYEQYF	TGCGCCAGCAGCCAAGGACTAGCGGGAGGATCCTACGAGCAGTACTTC
TRBV6-5	-	TRBJ2-7	-	CASRDSLNEQYF	TGTGCCAGCCGGGACTCCCTTAACGAGCAGTACTTC
TRBV5-1	few	TRBJ2-7	-	CASRTGTLAYEQYF	TGCGCCAGCAGAACCGGGACGCTAGCCTACGAGCAGTACTTC
TRBV27	once	TRBJ1-2	TRBD1	CASSLLGQGAFGYTF	TGTGCCAGCAGTTTATTGGGACAGGGGGCTTTTGGCTACACCTTC
TRBV5-1	-	TRBJ2-3	-	CASSPTDSVWRYTDTQYF	TGCGCCAGCAGCCCTACCGACTCAGTATGGCGTTACACAGATACGCAGTATTTT
TRBV9	-	TRBJ1-1	-	CASSSAQGFPFF	TGTGCCAGCAGCTCCGCTCAGGGTTTTCCTTTCTTT
TRBV4-1	few	TRBJ2-7	TRBD2	CASSQDASGASYEQYF	TGCGCCAGCAGCCAAGACGCTAGCGGGGCGTCCTACGAGCAGTACTTC
TRBV4-3	-	TRBJ1-1	TRBD1	CASSQDSAGGTEAFF	TGCGCCAGCAGCCAAGATTCGGCAGGGGGCACTGAAGCTTTCTTT
TRBV14	-	TRBJ2-2	-	CATKGRNTGELFF	TGTGCCACCAAGGGGAGGAACACCGGGGAGCTGTTTTTT
TRBV7-9	-	TRBJ2-5	-	CASSPRQDQYQETQYF	TGTGCCAGCAGCCCACGACAGGATCAGTACCAAGAGACCCAGTACTTC
TRBV5-1	-	TRBJ1-1	TRBD1	CASSPGQGRAEAFF	TGCGCCAGCAGCCCAGGACAGGGGCGGGCTGAAGCTTTCTTT
TRBV7-2	-	TRBJ2-1	TRBD1	CASMTGFYNEQFF	TGTGCCAGCATGACAGGGTTCTACAATGAGCAGTTCTTC
TRBV5-3	once	TRBJ1-1	-	CASSLLSENTEAFF	TGTGCCAGCAGCTTGCTGTCTGAGAACACTGAAGCTTTCTTT
TRBV28	-	TRBJ2-5	TRBD1	CASRIRGRWNQETQYF	TGTGCCAGCAGAATCAGGGGGCGATGGAACCAAGAGACCCAGTACTTC
TRBV9	-	TRBJ2-1	TRBD1	CASSVEVGQGVDEQFF	TGTGCCAGCAGCGTAGAAGTTGGGCAGGGGGTCGATGAGCAGTTCTTC
TRBV4-1	-	TRBJ1-1	-	CASSQVGLGTEAFF	TGCGCCAGCAGCCAAGTGGGGTTGGGCACTGAAGCTTTCTTT
TRBV4-1	once	TRBJ1-1	-	CASSQEGAGNTEAFF	TGCGCCAGCAGCCAAGAAGGCGCGGGGAACACTGAAGCTTTCTTT
TRBV28	-	TRBJ2-7	TRBD2	CASSSTGGLGLSSYEQYF	TGTGCCAGCAGTTCAACGGGAGGACTGGGGCTCAGCTCCTACGAGCAGTACTTC
TRBV9	-	TRBJ2-7	TRBD1	CASSDGQADYEQYF	TGTGCCAGCAGTGACGGACAGGCGGACTACGAGCAGTACTTC
TRBV27	-	TRBJ2-7	-	CASSLMWGSDEQYF	TGTGCCAGCAGTTTAATGTGGGGGAGCGACGAGCAGTACTTC
TRBV29-1	-	TRBJ2-7	-	CSVRRESSYEQYF	TGCAGCGTTCGACGGGAGAGCTCCTACGAGCAGTACTTC
TRBV5-1	-	TRBJ1-2	TRBD1	CASSDPTGARLYGYTF	TGCGCCAGCAGCGACCCGACAGGGGCACGACTATATGGCTACACCTTC
TRBV27	once	TRBJ2-1	TRBD2	CARDSGSNYNEQFF	TGTGCCAGGGATAGCGGGAGTAATTACAATGAGCAGTTCTTC
TRBV11-1	-	TRBJ2-7	TRBD2	CASSFGGGGYEQYF	TGTGCCAGCAGCTTTGGCGGGGGAGGATACGAGCAGTACTTC